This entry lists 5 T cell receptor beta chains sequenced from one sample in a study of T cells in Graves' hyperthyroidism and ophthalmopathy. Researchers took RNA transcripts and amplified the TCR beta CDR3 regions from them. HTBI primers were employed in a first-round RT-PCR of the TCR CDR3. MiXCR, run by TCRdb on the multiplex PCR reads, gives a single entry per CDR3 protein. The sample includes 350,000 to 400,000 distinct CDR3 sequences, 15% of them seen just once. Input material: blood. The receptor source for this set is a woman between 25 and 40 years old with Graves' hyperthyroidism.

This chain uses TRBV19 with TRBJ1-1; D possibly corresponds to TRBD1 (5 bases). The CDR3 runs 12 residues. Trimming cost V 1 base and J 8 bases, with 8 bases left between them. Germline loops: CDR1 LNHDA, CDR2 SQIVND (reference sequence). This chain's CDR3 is CASSIGGAEAFF. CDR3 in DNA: TGTGCCAGTAGTATAGGCGGGGCAGAAGCTTTCTTT.

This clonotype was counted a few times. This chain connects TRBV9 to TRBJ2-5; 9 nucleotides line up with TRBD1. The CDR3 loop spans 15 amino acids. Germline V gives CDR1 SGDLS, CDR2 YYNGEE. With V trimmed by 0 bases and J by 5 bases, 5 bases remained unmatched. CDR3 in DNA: TGTGCCAGCAGCGTAGTTGGGACAGGGTGGGAGACCCAGTACTTC. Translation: CASSVVGTGWETQYF.

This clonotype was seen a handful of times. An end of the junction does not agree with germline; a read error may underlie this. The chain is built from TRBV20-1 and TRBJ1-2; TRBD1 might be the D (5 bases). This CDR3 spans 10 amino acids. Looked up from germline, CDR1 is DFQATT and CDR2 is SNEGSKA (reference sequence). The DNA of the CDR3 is TGCAGTGCTAGGCGAGAGGGGCTTCACTTC. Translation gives CSARREGLHF.

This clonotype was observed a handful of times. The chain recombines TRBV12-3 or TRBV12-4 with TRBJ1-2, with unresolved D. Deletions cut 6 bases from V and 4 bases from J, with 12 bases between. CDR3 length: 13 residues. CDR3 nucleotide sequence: TGTGCCAGCAGAATATTCGGAGGCTATGGCTACACCTTC. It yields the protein CASRIFGGYGYTF.

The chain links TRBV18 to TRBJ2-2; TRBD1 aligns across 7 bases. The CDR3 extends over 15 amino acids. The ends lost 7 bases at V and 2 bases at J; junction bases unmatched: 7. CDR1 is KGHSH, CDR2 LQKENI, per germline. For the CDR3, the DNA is TGTGCCAGCTACCCCCGGGACAGAAACACCGGGGAGCTGTTTTTT. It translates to CASYPRDRNTGELFF.